This TCR beta chain is from a study of shared clonotypes between healthy human individuals. In the study overall: The donor pool was made up of a couple of women and a few men aged 18 to 49.

On this clone: This CDR3 is also generated by other DNA sequences in the sample.

Running of the assay took place at deep level. Over several immunoSEQ plates, each subset's genomic DNA was distributed in even portions. How the authors handled the data: Without quality scores, immunoSEQ junctional reads could not be filtered like full-length reads. The data were produced by immunoSEQ multiplex PCR, yet TCRdb's version contains in-frame clones alone and is incomplete. For V, J and clone size, that table is used; D and trimming come from the DNA. The sample carries under 2,500,000 clones, approximately 96% recorded once. Between the trimmed V and J ends, which lost 5 bases and 3 bases, there was a span of 10 bases. Germline lookup yields CDR1 SEHNR and CDR2 FQNEAQ (reference sequence). The CDR3 length is 14 residues.

This chain joins TRBV7-9 and TRBJ2-2, with a weak D call TRBD1 (5 bases). This receptor was taken from a man between 18 and 29 years old in good health. The specimen sequenced was naive CD4+ T cells sorted from blood. Subset meaning: CD45RA+ positively selected. CDR3 nucleotides: TGTGCCAGCAGCCGAACAGGTGACACCGGGGAGCTGTTTTTT. Translated: CASSRTGDTGELFF.